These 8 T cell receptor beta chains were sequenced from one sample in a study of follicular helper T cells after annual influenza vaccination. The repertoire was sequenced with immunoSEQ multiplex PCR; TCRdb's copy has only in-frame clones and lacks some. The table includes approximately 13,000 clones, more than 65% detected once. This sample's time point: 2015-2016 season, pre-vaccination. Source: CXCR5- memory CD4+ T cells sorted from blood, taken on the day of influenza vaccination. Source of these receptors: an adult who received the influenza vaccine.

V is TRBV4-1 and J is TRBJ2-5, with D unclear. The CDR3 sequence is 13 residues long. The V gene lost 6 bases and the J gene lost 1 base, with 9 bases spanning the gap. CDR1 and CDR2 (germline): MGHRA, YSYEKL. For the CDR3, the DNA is TGCGCCAGCAGACCGGGCCCCCAAGAGACCCAGTACTTC. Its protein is CASRPGPQETQYF.

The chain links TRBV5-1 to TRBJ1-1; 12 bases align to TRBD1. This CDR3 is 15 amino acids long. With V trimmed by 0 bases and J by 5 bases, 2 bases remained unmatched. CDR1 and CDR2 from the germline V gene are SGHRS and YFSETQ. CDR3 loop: CASSLGDRGRTEAFF. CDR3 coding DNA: TGCGCCAGCAGCTTGGGGGACAGGGGGCGGACTGAAGCTTTCTTT.

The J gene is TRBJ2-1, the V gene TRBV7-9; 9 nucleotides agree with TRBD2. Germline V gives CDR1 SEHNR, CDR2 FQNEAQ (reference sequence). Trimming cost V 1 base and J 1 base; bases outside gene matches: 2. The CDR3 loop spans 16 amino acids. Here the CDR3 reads CASSLGLAVSYNEQFF. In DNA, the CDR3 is TGTGCCAGCAGCTTAGGACTAGCGGTGTCCTACAATGAGCAGTTCTTC.

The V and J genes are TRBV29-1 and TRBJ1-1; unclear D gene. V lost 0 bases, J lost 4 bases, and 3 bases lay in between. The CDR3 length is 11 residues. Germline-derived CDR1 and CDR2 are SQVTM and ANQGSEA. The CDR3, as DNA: TGCAGCGTTGAAGAGTTCACTGAAGCTTTCTTT. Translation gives CSVEEFTEAFF.

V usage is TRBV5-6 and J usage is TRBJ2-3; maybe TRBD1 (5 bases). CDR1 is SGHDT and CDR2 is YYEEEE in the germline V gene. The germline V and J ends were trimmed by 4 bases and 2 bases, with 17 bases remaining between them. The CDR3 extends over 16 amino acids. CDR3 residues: CASSNRQTYSTDTQYF. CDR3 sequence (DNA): TGTGCCAGCAGCAACCGACAGACCTACTCCACAGATACGCAGTATTTT.

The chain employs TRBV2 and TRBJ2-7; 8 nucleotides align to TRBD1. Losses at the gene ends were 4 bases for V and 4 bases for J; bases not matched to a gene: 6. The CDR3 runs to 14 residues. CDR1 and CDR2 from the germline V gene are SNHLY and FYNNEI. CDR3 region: CASSGTGTPYEQYF. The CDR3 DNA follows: TGTGCCAGCAGTGGGACAGGGACACCATACGAGCAGTACTTC.

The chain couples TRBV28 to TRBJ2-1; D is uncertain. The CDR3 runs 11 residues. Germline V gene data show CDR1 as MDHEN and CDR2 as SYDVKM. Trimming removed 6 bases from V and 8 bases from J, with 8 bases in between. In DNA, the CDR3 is TGTGCCAGCAGCCCAAAATATGAGCAGTTCTTC. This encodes CASSPKYEQFF.

CDR3 coding DNA: TGTGCCAGCAGGCCCCAGCGGAACACTGAAGCTTTCTTT. It is translated as CASRPQRNTEAFF. The chain has TRBV7-9 and TRBJ1-1; no definite D call. The V and J ends lost 6 bases and 1 base respectively, with 9 bases between them. The CDR3 consists of 13 residues. Germline V gene data show CDR1 as SEHNR and CDR2 as FQNEAQ (reference sequence).